These T cell receptor beta chains were read from a single sample in a study of control samples from healthy donors and cancer patients. Data came from immunoSEQ multiplex PCR; TCRdb stores just in-frame clones and leaves some out. The table shows around 75,000 clones, with almost 95% occurring only once. Sequenced sample: blood. The receptors come from an older woman in good health. CDR3s include the opening cysteine and the closing phenylalanine or tryptophan. A D gene is named only where the DNA matches it firmly. Clone size appears in some rows only: once, few, many, or a class for an expanded clone.

cdr3_nt,cdr3_aa,d_call,clone_size,v_call,j_call
TGCGCCAGCACACCAACTAGGGGGTTCTACAATGAGCAGTTCTTC,CASTPTRGFYNEQFF,.,.,TRBV4-3,TRBJ2-1
TGTGCCAGCAGCCCGAGGACAGGGTCGGGCGAGCAGTACTTC,CASSPRTGSGEQYF,TRBD1,few,TRBV5-4,TRBJ2-7
TGTGCCAGCAGTTCGGACAGGGACGGGAAGACCCAGTACTTC,CASSSDRDGKTQYF,TRBD1,.,TRBV27,TRBJ2-5
TGTGCCTGGAGTGTGGCGGACGGAAATAATTCACCCCTCCACTTT,CAWSVADGNNSPLHF,.,.,TRBV30,TRBJ1-6
TGTGCCAGCAGCTTACAGGGCGAAGCTTTCTTT,CASSLQGEAFF,.,.,TRBV5-6,TRBJ1-1
TGCAGCGTTTCCGGGACGGCGAACACTGAAGCTTTCTTT,CSVSGTANTEAFF,.,.,TRBV29-1,TRBJ1-1
TGTGCCAGCACCCCTTTCCGGGGGCGTAGTCTAAGGGATGAAAAACTGTTTTTT,CASTPFRGRSLRDEKLFF,.,.,TRBV28,TRBJ1-4
TGTGCCATCAGCTTAGGACAGGGTGTCGGTCAGCCCCAGCATTTT,CAISLGQGVGQPQHF,TRBD1,once,TRBV10-3,TRBJ1-5
TGTGCCAGCAGCCAAGATTTAGGCCTGACCTACGAGCAGTACTTC,CASSQDLGLTYEQYF,.,.,TRBV3-1/TRBV3-2,TRBJ2-7
TGTGCCATCAGTGGTACGGGACAGAAGAACACTGAAGCTTTCTTT,CAISGTGQKNTEAFF,TRBD1,.,TRBV10-3,TRBJ1-1
TGTGCCAGTACCCTGGGGAGAAATCAGCCCCAGCATTTT,CASTLGRNQPQHF,.,.,TRBV19,TRBJ1-5